The 6 T cell receptor beta chains below come from one sample, sequenced in a study of regulatory T cells in long-lasting Graves disease. Sequencing libraries for TCR beta were prepared with iRepertoire HTBI primers and Arm-PCR of CDR3 regions. Using its own MiXCR run on the multiplex PCR reads, TCRdb lists one record per CDR3 protein. This sample yields 400,000 to 500,000 distinct CDR3 sequences, of which just under 15% are seen a single time; 16% belongs to the top ten. Time point denoted: newly diagnosed GD, antithyroid drugs for less than 3 months. The TCR library was made from RNA extracted from PBMCs. This sample was shared with a second study, whose subject was T cells in Graves' hyperthyroidism and ophthalmopathy.

Sample: peripheral blood mononuclear cells (PBMCs), taken at new diagnosis, from a patient treated with antithyroid drugs. These receptors originate from a woman aged 25 to 45 with Graves disease.

This clonotype was seen ten or more times. This chain connects TRBV7-9 to TRBJ1-1; D perhaps matches TRBD1 (6 bases). From germline, CDR1 is SEHNR and CDR2 FQNEAQ (reference sequence). The CDR3 is 15 amino acids. With 5 bases removed from V and 0 bases from J, the gap between germline ends came to 13 bases. The CDR3 DNA reads as TGTGCCAGCAGCCCCGGACAGACCCTGAACACTGAAGCTTTCTTT. Translation: CASSPGQTLNTEAFF.

This clonotype came up many times. V usage is TRBV20-1 and J usage is TRBJ2-3, with TRBD2 identical over 13 bases. CDR1 is DFQATT, CDR2 SNEGSKA, per germline (reference sequence). This CDR3 region has 16 residues. J gave up 5 bases and V 6 bases, and 11 bases lay outside the gene matches. CDR3 in DNA: TGCAGTGCGCCCGGACGGACTAGCGGGAGAAGAGATACGCAGTATTTT. It encodes CSAPGRTSGRRDTQYF.

This clonotype was counted a few times. This clone may be a read error of a much larger clone one base away. It is likely a read error, because the conserved phenylalanine at the end of the CDR3 is missing. V gene TRBV18 combines with J gene TRBJ2-5; 11 nucleotides line up with TRBD2. After removal of 3 bases from V and 2 bases from J, the junction contained 2 bases not matched to a gene. CDR1 is KGHSH and CDR2 is LQKENI in the germline V gene. The CDR3 is made up of 15 amino acids. CDR3 loop: CASSPGTSGQETQYS. The CDR3 DNA reads as TGTGCCAGCTCACCCGGGACTAGCGGTCAAGAGACCCAGTACTCC.

On this clonotype itself: A much larger clonotype is one base distant, so this may be a read error. The V call is TRBV6-9, the J call TRBJ2-1, with 9 bases that match TRBD1. The germline CDR1 and CDR2 sequences are MNHGY and SVAAGI. The CDR3 covers 15 residues. J gave up 10 bases and V 4 bases, and 11 bases lay outside the gene matches. The DNA of the CDR3 is TGTGCCAGCAGTTTCCCCGGGACAGGGCGCTACGAGCAGTTCTTC. This gives the protein CASSFPGTGRYEQFF.

This clonotype appeared many times. The CDR3 nucleotides are TGTGCCAGCAGTTCCCCCCCCTCACCGGGACAGGTGAACTATGGCTACACCTTC. It yields the protein CASSSPPSPGQVNYGYTF. The J gene is TRBJ1-2, the V gene TRBV27; 8 bases agree with TRBD1. The V gene end was trimmed by 4 bases and the J gene end by 2 bases; junction bases not matched to a gene: 15. The CDR3 is 18 residues long. Germline V gene lookup returns CDR1 MNHEY and CDR2 SMNVEV (reference sequence).

This clonotype was recorded many times. V and J are TRBV5-1 and TRBJ1-1; D gene ambiguous. V was cut by 1 base and J by 0 bases, with 13 bases left in between. The CDR3 sequence is 16 residues long. Germline V gene lookup returns CDR1 SGHRS and CDR2 YFSETQ. The CDR3 loop reads CASSLIGLQLNTEAFF. CDR3 sequence (DNA): TGCGCCAGCAGCTTGATCGGTCTACAGCTGAACACTGAAGCTTTCTTT.